The 8 T cell receptor beta chains below all came from one sample that was sequenced in a study of molecular identifiers for immune sequencing clone quantification. TCRdb reanalysed the PCR reads using MiXCR and keeps one entry per CDR3 protein. There are about 300,000 distinct CDR3 sequences in the sample; 20% to 25% occur only once, and 0.81% lies in the top ten. The sequencing sample was made of naive CD8+ T cells from blood, with Jurkat cell RNA spiked in. Subset defined: FACS-sorted CD8+CD4-CCR7+CD45RA+ naive T cells. Receptor source: a human donor in good health. Some libraries in this study had Jurkat cell RNA spiked in.

This rearrangement joins TRBV4-1 to TRBJ2-7; a possible D gene is TRBD1 (6 bases). This CDR3 is 16 amino acids long. Germline V gives CDR1 MGHRA, CDR2 YSYEKL. Trimming stripped 4 bases from V and 4 bases from J, with 20 bases between. CDR3 region: CASSRLPGAGVYEQYF. The CDR3 region has the DNA TGCGCCAGCAGCCGGTTGCCTGGGGCAGGGGTGTACGAGCAGTACTTC.

Concerning this clonotype: This may be a read error, as it is one base from a much larger clone. The chain employs TRBV9 and TRBJ2-4; D is possibly TRBD2 (6 bases). Germline V CDR1 and CDR2: SGDLS, YYNGEE. Trimming took 3 bases from V and 8 from J, leaving 15 bases between them. This CDR3 is 14 amino acids long. CDR3: CASSGGLAGDIQYF. CDR3 DNA sequence: TGTGCCAGCAGCGGGGGACTGGCAGGTGACATTCAGTACTTC.

This clonotype was counted at least ten times. The gene calls are TRBV6-4 and TRBJ2-3, with 9 nucleotides matching TRBD2. J gave up 4 bases and V 3 bases, and 11 bases lay outside the gene matches. The CDR3 totals 17 residues. Germline V CDR1 and CDR2: MRHNA, SNTAGT. The CDR3 region is CASSERGSGSSADTQYF. CDR3 nucleotides: TGTGCCAGCAGTGAAAGGGGTAGCGGGAGTAGCGCAGATACGCAGTATTTT.

At least ten counts were recorded for this clonotype. The chain joins TRBV6-2 or TRBV6-3 to TRBJ2-3, with TRBD1 matching 12 bases. CDR3 length: 17 amino acids. V trimming: 4 bases; J trimming: 4 bases; junction bases outside the gene matches: 9. Germline CDR1 is MNHEY and CDR2 is SVGEGT. Here the CDR3 reads CASSFLRDRGQPDTQYF. In DNA, the CDR3 is TGTGCCAGCAGTTTCCTCCGGGACAGGGGGCAACCAGATACGCAGTATTTT.

Comment on this clonotype: The junction departs from germline at one end; a sequencing error may be responsible. V is TRBV5-6 and J is TRBJ1-1, with D perhaps matching TRBD1 (5 bases). The CDR3 sequence is 14 residues long. Germline V gives CDR1 SGHDT, CDR2 YYEEEE. The CDR3 is CASSFGGTNTEALF. The CDR3 coding sequence is TGTGCCAGCAGCTTTGGGGGTACGAACACTGAAGCTCTCTTT.

A word on this clonotype: A much larger clone lies a single base off, so this may be a read error. The chain links TRBV4-3 to TRBJ2-7; no reliable D call. Between the trimmed V and J ends, which lost 7 bases and 0 bases, there was a span of 13 bases. The CDR3 loop spans 14 amino acids. The germline V gene encodes CDR1 LGHNA and CDR2 YSLEER. The CDR3 nucleotides read TGCGCCAGCAACCAGTCCCGGAGCTCCTACGAGCAGTACTTC. It translates to CASNQSRSSYEQYF.

The chain is built from TRBV7-9 and TRBJ1-3; D is perhaps TRBD1 (5 bases). The V end was cut by 4 bases, the J end by 3 bases, with 7 bases between. Germline V CDR1 and CDR2: SEHNR, FQNEAQ (reference sequence). This CDR3 region has 13 residues. DNA for the CDR3: TGTGCCAGCAGCTCGGGGGTTGGAAACACCATATATTTT. It codes for CASSSGVGNTIYF.

This clonotype appeared many times. This chain connects TRBV7-9 to TRBJ1-6; D gene uncertain. The germline V gene encodes CDR1 SEHNR and CDR2 FQNEAQ (reference sequence). Trimming left V 5 bases short and J 4 bases short, with 15 bases between. CDR3 length equals 16 residues. As DNA, the CDR3 is TGTGCCAGCAGCCCAACTTCATATCCATATAATTCACCCCTCCACTTT. Its protein product is CASSPTSYPYNSPLHF.